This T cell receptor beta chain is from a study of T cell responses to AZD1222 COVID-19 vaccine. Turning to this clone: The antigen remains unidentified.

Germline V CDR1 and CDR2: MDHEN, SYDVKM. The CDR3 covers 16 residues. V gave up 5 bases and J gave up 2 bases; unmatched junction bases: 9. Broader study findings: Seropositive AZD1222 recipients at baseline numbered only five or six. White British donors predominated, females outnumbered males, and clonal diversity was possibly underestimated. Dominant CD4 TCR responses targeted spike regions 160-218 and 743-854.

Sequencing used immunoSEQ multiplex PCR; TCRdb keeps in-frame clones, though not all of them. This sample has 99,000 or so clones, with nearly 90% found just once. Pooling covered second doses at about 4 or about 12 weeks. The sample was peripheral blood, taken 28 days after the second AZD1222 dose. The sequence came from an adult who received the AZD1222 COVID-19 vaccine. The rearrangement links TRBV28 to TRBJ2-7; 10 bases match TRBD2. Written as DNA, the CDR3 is TGTGCCAGCAGTGGGACTAGCGTGCATCCGACCTACGAGCAGTACTTC. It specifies CASSGTSVHPTYEQYF.